This T cell receptor (beta chain) comes out of a study of Ad26.COV2.S vaccination and SARS-CoV-2 variants. Study background: Donor allocation was to the COV1001 Ad26.COV2.S trial arm. Once, or twice with 56 days between doses, Ad26.COV2.S was given intramuscularly.

Specified treatment: roughly 18 received Ad26.COV2.S at low or high dose, single or two shots; about 5 received placebo; per-sample allocation not given. Following the first vaccine or placebo injection, samples were taken on day 63. Data came from immunoSEQ multiplex PCR; TCRdb stores just in-frame clones and leaves some out. The repertoire holds around 300,000 clones, with less than 90% as singletons. CDR1 is LNHDA, CDR2 SQIVND, per germline (reference sequence). Trimming stripped 5 bases from V and 8 bases from J, with 7 bases between. The CDR3 covers 11 residues. Turning to this clone: Antigen unknown.

Findings of the study overall: CD8+ and CD4+ T cells specific for spike reportedly responded with substantial breadth after vaccination.

The chain recombines TRBV19 with TRBJ2-1, with TRBD1 as a possible D gene (5 bases). The sequence came from a person between 18 and 65 years old who received the Ad26.COV2.S COVID-19 vaccine or a placebo. The starting material was peripheral blood, obtained in a trial of Ad26.COV2.S vaccine versus placebo. The chain's CDR3 is CASSQGHEQFF. CDR3 in DNA: TGTGCCAGTAGTCAGGGTCATGAGCAGTTCTTC. Together with reference TRBV19 and TRBJ2-1, the CDR3 gives the full variable domain: DGGITQSPKYLFRKEGQNVTLSCEQNLNHDAMYWYRQDPGQGLRLIYYSQIVNDFQKGDIAEGYSVSREKKESFPLTVTSAQKNPTAFYLCASSQGHEQFFGPGTRLTVL.